The subject of this entry is one T cell receptor (beta chain). The data were obtained in a study of blood T cell repertoires in COVID-19. Study context: Samples came from the United States, Italy and Spain, spanning acute and convalescent COVID-19. The cDNA or gDNA used as material had been derived from T cells, B-cell-depleted T cells, or PBMCs.

Original processing notes: Researchers report that nucleated cell counts were estimated from reference gene primer amplification. Profiled with immunoSEQ multiplex PCR; TCRdb holds only in-frame clones, not every one. V and J calls plus clone size are reproduced from that table; the DNA served to infer D and trimming. The sample yields 45,000 to 50,000 clones, 86% seen once. This CDR3 contains 16 residues. The V gene lost 1 base and the J gene lost 0 bases, with 10 bases spanning the gap. The germline V gene encodes CDR1 MNHNS and CDR2 SASEGT. This chain connects TRBV6-1 to TRBJ1-3; possibly TRBD1 for D (5 bases). The TCR originated in a human donor in a cohort sampled during active COVID-19. Sequences were obtained from peripheral blood. CDR3 amino acids: CASSEVPQVSGNTIYF. The CDR3, as DNA: TGTGCCAGCAGTGAAGTCCCACAGGTCTCTGGAAACACCATATATTTT.